The T cell receptor beta chain under discussion was sequenced for a study of CD8+CD57+ T cells in acquired aplastic anemia. Study at large: Isolated CD4+ and CD8+ cells, once sorted, yielded DNA averaging approximately 3 ug. In CD4+ cells, healthy donors produced an average of about 11 million reads.

Study observations and caveats: Patients and controls shared 25 to 35 CD8+ CDR3 sequences, which appeared highly expressed in patients and within their immunodominant clones. Controls did not differ significantly from patients in CD8+ Simpson's diversity.

This clonotype was found a few times. Its antigen remains unknown. A read error may be the cause here, since a much bigger clone is one base away. Genomic DNA templated the TCR beta VDJ and CDR3 profiling. TCRdb reanalysed the reads using MiXCR and keeps one entry per CDR3 protein. Here the sample spans about 420,000 distinct CDR3 sequences, approximately 70% being singletons. The CDR3 is 14 amino acids. The germline CDR1 and CDR2 sequences are SEHNR and FQNEAQ (reference sequence). This chain joins TRBV7-9 and TRBJ2-5; D not resolved. This clonotype was sampled from a human donor in good health, serving as a control. Sequencing was done on a sample of sorted CD4+, CD8+, or CD8+CD57+ T cells (not recorded which) from PBMCs. CDR3 sequence: CASSLEYSQETQHF. CDR3 nucleotide sequence: TGTGCCAGCAGCTTAGAATACAGCCAAGAGACCCAGCACTTC.